This T cell receptor beta chain was identified in a study of blood T cell repertoires in COVID-19. Looking at the study overall: The study drew acute and convalescent COVID-19 samples from the United States, Italy and Spain. PBMCs, B-cell-depleted T cells, or T cells were the source of the cDNA or gDNA that made up the material.

Enrolment of Seattle patients took place during active infection, and they were followed longitudinally. Original processing notes: From reference gene primer amplification, estimates of nucleated cell counts were derived. Profiling relied on immunoSEQ multiplex PCR, and the TCRdb table lists in-frame clones only, not all of them. V and J calls and clone size are copied from that table; D and trimming were computed from the DNA. The sample comprises about 300,000 clones, approximately 84% of which are singletons, and around 1.6% rests with the top ten. The sample consisted of peripheral blood. This TCR was sampled from a human donor with COVID-19, enrolled during active disease. The donor label of this sample is uncertain.

The CDR3 here is CASSSGTGGFYEQYF. The CDR3 nucleotides are TGCGCCAGCAGCTCGGGGACAGGGGGTTTCTACGAGCAGTACTTC. V gene TRBV5-1 combines with J gene TRBJ2-7; TRBD1 matches 11 bases. Germline CDR1 reads SGHRS; CDR2 reads YFSETQ. The J segment lost 3 bases and the V segment lost 3 bases, leaving 5 bases of the junction unmatched. The length of the CDR3 is 15 residues.